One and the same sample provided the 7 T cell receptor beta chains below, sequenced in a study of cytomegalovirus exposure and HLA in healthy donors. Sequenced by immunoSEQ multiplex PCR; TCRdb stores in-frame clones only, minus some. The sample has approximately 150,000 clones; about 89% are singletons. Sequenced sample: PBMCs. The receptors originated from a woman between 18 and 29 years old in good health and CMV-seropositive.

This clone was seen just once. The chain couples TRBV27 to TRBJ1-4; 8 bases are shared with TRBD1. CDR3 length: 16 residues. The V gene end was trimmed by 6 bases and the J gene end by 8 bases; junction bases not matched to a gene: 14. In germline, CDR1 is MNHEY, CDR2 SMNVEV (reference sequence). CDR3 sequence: CASRGYRTGLNEKLFF. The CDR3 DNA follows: TGTGCCAGCAGGGGATACAGGACAGGGTTAAACGAAAAACTGTTTTTT.

CDR3 in DNA: TGTGCCAGCAGTTTATTCGCCCAAACTAGCGGGACAGCCAAAAACATTCAGTACTTC. This translates into CASSLFAQTSGTAKNIQYF. The chain couples TRBV27 to TRBJ2-4, with 10 bases lining up with TRBD2. The ends lost 1 base at V and 0 bases at J; junction bases unmatched: 9. Germline loops: CDR1 MNHEY, CDR2 SMNVEV (reference sequence). The CDR3 consists of 19 residues.

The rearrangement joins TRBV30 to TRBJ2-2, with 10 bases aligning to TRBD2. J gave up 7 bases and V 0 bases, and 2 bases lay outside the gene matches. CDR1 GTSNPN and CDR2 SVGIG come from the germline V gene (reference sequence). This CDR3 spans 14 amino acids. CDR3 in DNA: TGTGCCTGGAGTGTTCTAGCGGGGGACGGGGAGCTGTTTTTT. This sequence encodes CAWSVLAGDGELFF.

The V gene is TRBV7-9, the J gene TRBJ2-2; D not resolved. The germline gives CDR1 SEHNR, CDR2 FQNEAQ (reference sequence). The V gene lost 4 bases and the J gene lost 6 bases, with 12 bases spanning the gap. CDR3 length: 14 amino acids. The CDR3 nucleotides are TGTGCCAGCAGCTCCGGTTACGAAGCCGGGGAGCTGTTTTTT. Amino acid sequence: CASSSGYEAGELFF.

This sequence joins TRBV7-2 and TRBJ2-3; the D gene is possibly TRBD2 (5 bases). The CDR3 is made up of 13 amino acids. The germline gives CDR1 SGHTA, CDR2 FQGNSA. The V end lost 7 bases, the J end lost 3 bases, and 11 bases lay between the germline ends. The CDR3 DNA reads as TGTGCCAGCAAAGGTTCGGGGACAGATACGCAGTATTTT. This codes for CASKGSGTDTQYF.

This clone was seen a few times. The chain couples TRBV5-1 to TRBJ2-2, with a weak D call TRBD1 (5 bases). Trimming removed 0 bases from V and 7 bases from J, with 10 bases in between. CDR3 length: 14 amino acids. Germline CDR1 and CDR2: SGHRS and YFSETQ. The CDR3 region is CASSLDWGVGELFF. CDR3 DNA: TGCGCCAGCAGCTTGGATTGGGGCGTCGGGGAGCTGTTTTTT.

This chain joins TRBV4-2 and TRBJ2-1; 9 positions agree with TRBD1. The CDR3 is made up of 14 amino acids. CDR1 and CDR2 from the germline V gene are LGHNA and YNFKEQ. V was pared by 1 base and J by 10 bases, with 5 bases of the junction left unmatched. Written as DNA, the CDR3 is TGTGCCAGCAGCCAAGGGACAGGGGAGGGGGAGCAGTTCTTC. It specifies CASSQGTGEGEQFF.